This T cell receptor (beta chain) derives from a study of T-cell memory formation after mild COVID-19. Each CDR3 protein is one row after TCRdb ran MiXCR on the 5' RACE reads. In the table there are about 160,000 distinct CDR3 sequences, 25% to 40% of which are singletons. Sequencing used PBMCs or a T cell subset sorted from them (not recorded which). The TCR originated in an adult woman who had mild COVID-19 (a few samples of this study predate the infection). Cell type and time point are not known.

The CDR3 bases are TGTGCCAGCAGGCGATACAGGGGTGAAAAACTGTTTTTT. As protein: CASRRYRGEKLFF. The chain links TRBV2 to TRBJ1-4; 7 nucleotides align to TRBD1. The length of the CDR3 is 13 residues. Germline assignment: CDR1 SNHLY and CDR2 FYNNEI. With V trimmed by 6 bases and J by 7 bases, 5 bases remained unmatched.